This T cell receptor beta chain was recorded in a study of beta chain features in type 1 diabetes. Study-level results: For type 1 diabetes patients, VDJ junctions showed fewer insertions and more deletions.

At least ten counts were recorded for this clone. Its target is unknown. Sampling consisted of one heparinised blood draw per donor, averaging approximately 100 mL. Since all of the isolated RNA was reverse transcribed, expressed TCRB transcripts were what got sequenced. Assay used: immunoSEQ multiplex PCR; TCRdb lists only in-frame clones, some missing. The sample shows approximately 140,000 clones, roughly 7.2% of them seen only once. This receptor was obtained from a woman in her 30s in good health. Sequenced: central memory CD4+ T cells from blood.

As DNA, the CDR3 is TGTGCCACCACAGGGGGTGGAGAGACCCAGTACTTC. It encodes CATTGGGETQYF. The chain couples TRBV10-3 to TRBJ2-5, with 8 bases that match TRBD1. Germline lookup yields CDR1 ENHRY and CDR2 SYGVKD. The CDR3 spans 12 residues. With 10 bases clipped from V and 4 bases from J, the junction kept 5 bases outside the gene matches.